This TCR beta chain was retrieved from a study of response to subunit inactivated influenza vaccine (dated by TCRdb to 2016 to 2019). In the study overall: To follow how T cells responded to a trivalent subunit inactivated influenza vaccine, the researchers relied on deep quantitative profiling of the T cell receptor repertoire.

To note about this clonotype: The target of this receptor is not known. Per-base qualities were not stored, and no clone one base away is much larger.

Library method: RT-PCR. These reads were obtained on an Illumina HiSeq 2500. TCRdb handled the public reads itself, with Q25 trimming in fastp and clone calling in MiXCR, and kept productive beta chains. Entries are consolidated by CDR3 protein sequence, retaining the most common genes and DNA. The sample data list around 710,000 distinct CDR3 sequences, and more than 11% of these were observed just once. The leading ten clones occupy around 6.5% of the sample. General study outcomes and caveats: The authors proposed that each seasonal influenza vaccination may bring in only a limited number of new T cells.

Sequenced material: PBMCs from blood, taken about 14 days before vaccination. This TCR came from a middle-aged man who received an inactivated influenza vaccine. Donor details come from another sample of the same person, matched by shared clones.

Read as DNA, the sequence is TGTGCCAGCAGTTTAGCGGAGTATAGCAATCAGCCCCAGCATTTT. This yields the protein CASSLAEYSNQPQHF. The chain joins TRBV12-3 or TRBV12-4 to TRBJ1-5; the D gene cannot be resolved reliably. From the cysteine up to the phenylalanine, the CDR3 has a length of 15 residues. Only the CDR3 DNA stays, 45 bases, in frame from base 1. V loses 0 bases, J loses 0 bases, and the germline ends lie 6 bases apart.